This T cell receptor (beta chain) originates from a study of cytomegalovirus exposure and HLA in healthy donors (dated by TCRdb to 2016 to 2017). Regarding the research as a whole: An earlier analysis of roughly 610 of the donors reported 250 to 350 Gb of sequence data and roughly 120 million unique TCR beta sequences obtained from approximately 180 million T cells. The T cell repertoires of 666 subjects were profiled by immunosequencing and related to cytomegalovirus serostatus. Donor age, sex, ethnicity and CMV serostatus were collected together with the repertoire data. In the later analysis, no new phenotypic data were used to find candidate immune exposures; instead, reliance was placed on TCR beta sequences and their occurrence across donors. HLA typing covered class I and class II loci at four-digit resolution. On average, roughly 240,000 unique TCR beta nucleotide sequences were sequenced per donor among 398 genotyped donors of the cohort, with roughly 18% of those sequences being non-productive. A later genetic analysis used genome-wide SNP genotypes for about three fifths of the 666 donors, treating that subset as a discovery cohort. Besides the first cohort of approximately 670 subjects, a separate validation cohort made up of 95 to 150 different subjects was used. All discovery cohort repertoires had been generated on a single sequencing platform. Among the approximately 400 genotyped donors, around 81% belonged to the genetic ancestry cluster associated with self-reported Caucasian donors. An earlier analysis of 587 of the donors used high-throughput TCR beta sequencing to judge whether each TCR beta V gene segment behaved as functional or pseudogenic. The aim of the study was to test whether cataloging public T cell receptors could identify signatures of past pathogen exposure. A handful of DR-DQ haplotypes were handled as single units for association and clustering because linkage in the cohort was strong. An early release covering 550 to 650 HLA-typed donors comprised about 300 gigabases of sequencing data and around 80 million unique TCR sequences. To study patterns of TCR occurrence, a later analysis re-analyzed previously published TCR beta repertoires from 666 donors and added high-resolution HLA genotyping. High-throughput TCR immunosequencing, statistical association of individual TCRs with disease status, and machine learning were combined to predict cytomegalovirus infection status. The number of donors typed differed by locus, with roughly 620-630 for A, B, C, DRB1 and DQB1, around 520 for DQA1, about 610 for DPA1, and under 490 for DPB1.

Inclusive of the bounding cysteine and phenylalanine, the CDR3 is 14 residues long. Here the CDR3 DNA is all that survives: 42 bases in frame from base 1. CDR1 and CDR2, per the germline V gene, are SGHVS and FQNEAQ. V is clipped by 7 bases and J by 7 bases, and the sequence between their germline boundaries is 16 bases long. To prepare the library, the immunoSEQ multiplex PCR assay was applied. For the multiplex PCR, a mixture combining 60 forward primers for TCR Vbeta segments and 13 reverse primers for TCR Jbeta segments was used. The CDR3 region of rearranged TCR beta genes was amplified from genomic DNA with a multiplex PCR assay. On the Illumina HiSeq System, the amplified TCR beta libraries were sequenced as 87-base-pair reads. In the source study's methods: In a later analysis, some 80 million unique TCR beta chains were counted across the roughly 610 repertoires, and about 10 million of these chains were shared by at least two donors. Raw reads were error-corrected and collapsed into unique sequences with a nearest-neighbor algorithm that merged closely related sequences to remove PCR and sequencing errors. V, D and J gene segments were assigned by aligning CDR3 sequences to IMGT reference sequences. For a sequence to be retained, a match of at least six nucleotides to both a V gene segment and a J gene segment was required. A rearrangement was called productive if the CDR3 had no stop codons and remained in frame with V and J, and every other rearrangement was called non-productive. CDR3 was defined by IMGT convention, running from the second conserved V-encoded cysteine to the conserved J-encoded phenylalanine. Sequences without an unambiguous match to a single V gene segment were excluded from the earlier analysis of about 630 of the donors. An earlier analysis of fewer than 750 of the donors called V segments functional above 56.7% productive rearrangements and segregating when the between-donor standard deviation exceeded 5%. A statistical classification framework was built to diagnose cytomegalovirus status from the catalog of TCR beta chain sequences. V and J gene assignment, in a later analysis, came from comparing TCR nucleotide sequences with IMGT/GENE-DB human TR gene sequences. In a later analysis, CDR3 sequences and most-parsimonious VDJ recombination scenarios were assigned using the TCRdist pipeline. A later analysis defined each TCR beta chain by its CDR3 amino acid sequence plus V-gene family, and excluded reads lacking a unique V-gene family. As a way to deal with suspected cross-contamination and a sequencing artifact, a later analysis dropped roughly 620 nucleotide sequences that were highly shared and had low generation probability. In a later analysis, a clonal expansion index was calculated for each public chain from normalized within-repertoire ranks of inferred template counts. In a later analysis, generation probabilities were computed using a VDJ recombination model fitted to out-of-frame rearrangements, and the results were checked against IGoR. In a later analysis, hypergeometric tests were used to score TCR-TCR, TCR-HLA and TCR-CMV co-occurrence, with a repertoire-size bias correction applied to TCR pairs. To estimate false discovery rates, a later analysis permuted the HLA or CMV assignments 20 times. A later analysis grouped co-occurring TCRs with DBSCAN, adding TCRdist sequence similarity when clustering within HLA-allele-positive subsets. Co-occurrence clustering excluded repertoires with fewer than 30,000 or more than 120,000 public chains, plus five with anomalous nucleotide sharing. The table comes from immuneACCESS by way of TCRdb, which keeps in-frame sequences with V and J called. Part of the clones is missing from these tables; in studies checked, under half for an unresolved V gene and the rest for unknown reasons. V and J calls and clone size follow that table, whereas D and trimming were derived from the DNA. The sample has 150,000 to 200,000 clones on record, 75% to 90% of them singletons. The top ten clonotypes cover about 2.5% of the sample.

In total, fewer than 750 healthy bone marrow donors made up the cohort. Cohort members were all nominally healthy when sampled, although unrecorded immune exposures were likely present. The donor tested CMV seronegative, placing the donor among the 350 to 400 seronegative members of the cohort. A peripheral blood sample was provided by each donor, and peripheral blood mononuclear cells were used for TCR beta sequencing. The Qiagen DNeasy Blood Extraction Kit was used to extract genomic DNA from the blood cell samples. In regard to this clone: Its antigen is currently not known. No clone much larger than this one lies a single base away; base qualities are absent.

Broader findings and caveats from the paper: Three of the identified cytomegalovirus-associated TCR beta chains were confirmed in vitro to be specific for cytomegalovirus antigens. Across donors, most TCR sequences were observed very rarely, whereas some public TCRs were present in many individuals. Most CMV-associated TCR beta chains appeared to be HLA-restricted in a later analysis, and the HLA associations seemed to be driven largely by CMV exposure. In this cohort, only TCR beta chains were sequenced, and detectable features were limited by the absence of alpha or paired-chain data. A group of highly shared sequence variants was considered likely to be a technical artifact of the sequencing pipeline. In a later genetic analysis, a missense DCLRE1C variant was associated with V-gene and J-gene trimming of TCR beta chains, and the association was replicated in an independent cohort. A later analysis reported that several top co-occurrence clusters appeared linked to parvovirus B19, influenza, CMV and Epstein-Barr virus. For the cohort, immune exposure information was limited to CMV serostatus. In a later analysis, HLA-associated TCR beta chains were found to be more clonally expanded and to have lower generation probabilities than equally common non-associated chains. The 87-base-pair reads could not distinguish some IMGT-functional V segments, including TRBV6-2 and TRBV6-3, so those segments were excluded. In a later genetic analysis, fewer N-insertions in productive TCRs were reported among donors in an Asian-associated ancestry cluster than the roughly 710-donor mean. When HLA alleles, especially DR and DQ, strongly co-occurred, TCR associations were difficult to assign to individual alleles. An earlier analysis of approximately 530 of the donors showed that most TCR beta V segments appeared in productive rearrangements either about 87% or about 30% of the time, which broadly matched IMGT annotations. HLA typing was unavailable for some donors at each locus, so association tests used only the typed subset. A later analysis found that TCR association rates varied across HLA loci, with DRB1 alleles showing the most associated TCRs and HLA-C alleles the fewest. A further reported finding was that TCR beta sequences accurately predicted the HLA-A and HLA-B alleles for most subjects in the first cohort. A later analysis associated approximately 17,000 TCR beta sequences with specific HLA alleles at a false discovery rate of 0.05. The classifier was reported to diagnose cytomegalovirus status with high specificity and sensitivity in both the original cohort and the validation cohort. It was suggested by the authors that the approach could potentially be generalized to other disease states and immunological phenotypes. In the study, around 150 TCR beta chains were listed as associated with cytomegalovirus. Sequencing depth was assumed to be roughly uniform across donors in the presence/absence analyses, though that assumption may not hold. Linkage disequilibrium might explain the correlated functional status among segregating V segments, but an unknown experimental factor could not be ruled out. Because counts were too low, seventeen rarely observed V segments, including chromosome 9 orphons, were excluded from the earlier analysis of 587 of the donors.

This sequence originates from a male donor in good health and CMV-seronegative. The source material was PBMCs. The V and J segments used are TRBV7-8 and TRBJ1-4; a tentative D call is TRBD1 (5 bases match). CDR3 protein: CASTHRQYGEKLFF. The nucleotide sequence reads TGTGCCAGCACCCATAGACAGTACGGTGAAAAACTGTTTTTT.